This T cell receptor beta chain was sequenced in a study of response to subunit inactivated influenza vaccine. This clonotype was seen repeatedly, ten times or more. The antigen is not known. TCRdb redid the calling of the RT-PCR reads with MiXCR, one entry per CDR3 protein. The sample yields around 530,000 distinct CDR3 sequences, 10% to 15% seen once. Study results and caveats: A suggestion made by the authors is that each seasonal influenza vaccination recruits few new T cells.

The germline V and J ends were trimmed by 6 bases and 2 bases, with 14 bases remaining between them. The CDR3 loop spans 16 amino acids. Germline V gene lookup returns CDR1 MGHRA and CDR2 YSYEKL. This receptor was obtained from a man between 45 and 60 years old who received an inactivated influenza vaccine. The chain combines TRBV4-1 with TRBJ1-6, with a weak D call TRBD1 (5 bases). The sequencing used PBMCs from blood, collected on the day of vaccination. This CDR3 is CASSLDSQTYNSPLHF. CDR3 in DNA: TGCGCCAGCAGTCTCGACAGCCAAACCTATAATTCACCCCTCCACTTT.